This is a list of T cell receptor beta chains from one sample in a study of T cell repertoires in cytomegalovirus infection. No antigen has been assigned to these receptors. MiXCR was run by TCRdb on the reads, yielding one entry per CDR3 protein. The sample consists of 43,000 or so distinct CDR3 sequences, nearly 20% of them appearing once. Sequencing used CD8+ T cells from cultured PBMCs, obtained from culture after CMV antigen stimulation. Receptors originate from a human donor in good health (CMV status not recorded). Some clones in this sample may be carry-over from other donors' samples. CDR3s include the opening cysteine and the closing phenylalanine or tryptophan. D genes are given only for firm matches. For some rows the clone size is stated as once, few or many, or as a class when expanded; others skip it.

>-|TRBJ2-1|TRBV20-1|TRBD2
CSARGTEKWLAGEILEFF
TGCAGTGCCAGAGGGACAGAAAAGTGGCTAGCGGGAGAGATTTTGGAGTTCTTC
>many|TRBJ1-3|TRBV12-3/TRBV12-4|TRBD1
CASSHDRGRARNTIYF
TGTGCCAGCAGTCACGACAGGGGCCGGGCTCGAAACACCATATATTTT
>few|TRBJ2-3|TRBV12-3/TRBV12-4|TRBD2
CASRPGLAEITDTQYF
TGTGCCAGCAGACCCGGACTAGCGGAGATCACAGATACGCAGTATTTT
>-|TRBJ1-1|TRBV4-3|TRBD1
CASKTWDRGPTEAFF
TGCGCCAGCAAAACGTGGGACAGGGGACCCACTGAAGCTTTCTTT
>many|TRBJ1-5|TRBV7-6|-
CASSLDGNPYQPQHF
TGTGCCAGCAGCTTAGATGGGAATCCATACCAGCCCCAGCATTTT
>-|TRBJ1-4|TRBV7-3|TRBD1
CASSFDRTGRREKLFF
TGTGCCAGCAGCTTTGACCGGACAGGGCGAAGGGAAAAACTGTTTTTT
>many|TRBJ2-3|TRBV12-3/TRBV12-4|-
CASSPGYAQYF
TGTGCCAGCAGCCCTGGGTATGCGCAGTATTTT
>few|TRBJ2-3|TRBV28|TRBD1
CASHSGTGGRWGSDTQYF
TGTGCCAGCCATTCCGGGACAGGGGGCCGCTGGGGGTCAGATACGCAGTATTTT
>many|TRBJ1-5|TRBV19|TRBD1
CASSMRGRDREFEPQHF
TGTGCCAGTAGTATGAGGGGCCGAGACAGGGAGTTTGAGCCCCAGCATTTT
>few|TRBJ1-1|TRBV4-3|-
CASSQERTGGAAFF
TGCGCCAGCAGCCAAGAACGTACGGGGGGGGCAGCTTTCTTT
>many|TRBJ1-5|TRBV11-2|-
CASSLTGHSNQPQHF
TGTGCCAGCAGCTTAACAGGCCATAGCAATCAGCCCCAGCATTTT
>many|TRBJ2-7|TRBV7-9|-
CASSLARRDHEQYF
TGTGCCAGCAGCTTAGCCAGGAGAGACCACGAGCAGTACTTC
>-|TRBJ1-6|TRBV18|TRBD1
CASSRTGGSYNSPLHF
TGTGCCAGCTCTCGTACAGGGGGCTCCTATAATTCACCCCTCCACTTT
>few|TRBJ2-1|TRBV27|-
CASSTNVGKTYNEQFF
TGTGCCAGCAGTACAAACGTGGGGAAGACCTACAATGAGCAGTTCTTC
>few|TRBJ2-1|TRBV11-2|TRBD1
CASSLEGQGFGGNEQFF
TGTGCCAGCAGCTTAGAGGGACAGGGTTTTGGGGGGAATGAGCAGTTCTTC
>few|TRBJ2-7|TRBV6-1|-
CASSEWREPYEQYF
TGTGCCAGCAGTGAATGGAGGGAGCCCTACGAGCAGTACTTC
>many|TRBJ2-7|TRBV4-1|TRBD2
CASSQSYQAGAYEQYF
TGCGCCAGCAGCCAATCCTATCAAGCGGGAGCTTATGAGCAGTACTTC
>few|TRBJ1-2|TRBV15|TRBD1
CATSRDSTGVGYTF
TGTGCCACCAGCAGAGATAGTACAGGGGTTGGCTACACCTTC
>-|TRBJ1-1|TRBV20-1|-
CSARDLRRGTVEAFF
TGCAGTGCTAGAGATCTTCGAAGGGGTACCGTTGAAGCTTTCTTT
>few|TRBJ2-1|TRBV20-1|-
CSASPDGPPDNEQFF
TGCAGTGCTAGCCCGGACGGACCCCCGGACAATGAGCAGTTCTTC
>many|TRBJ2-7|TRBV7-9|TRBD1
CASSLAGTGNYEQYF
TGTGCCAGCAGCTTAGCCGGGACAGGAAACTACGAGCAGTACTTC
>-|TRBJ2-7|TRBV10-3|-
CAISENPSGSYEQYF
TGTGCCATCAGTGAAAACCCGAGCGGTTCCTACGAGCAGTACTTC
>many|TRBJ2-5|TRBV7-2|TRBD1
CASSFRWTGSQETQYF
TGTGCCAGCAGCTTTCGCTGGACAGGGTCGCAAGAGACCCAGTACTTC
>few|TRBJ2-3|TRBV15|TRBD2
CATSRGGVAGDTQYF
TGTGCCACCAGCAGAGGGGGGGTAGCGGGAGATACGCAGTATTTT
>-|TRBJ2-5|TRBV30|-
CAFRPDRYQETQYF
TGTGCCTTCCGGCCTGACAGGTACCAAGAGACCCAGTACTTC
>many|TRBJ2-3|TRBV7-9|TRBD2
CASSLARTSGGAGDTQYF
TGTGCCAGCAGCTTAGCACGGACTAGCGGGGGGGCTGGAGATACGCAGTATTTT
>many|TRBJ1-3|TRBV6-5|-
CASSYSESPGNTIYF
TGTGCCAGCAGTTACTCCGAAAGTCCTGGAAACACCATATATTTT
>-|TRBJ1-4|TRBV27|TRBD1
CASSTTGGGSDELFF
TGTGCCAGCAGTACTACAGGGGGGGGGAGCGATGAACTGTTTTTT
>many|TRBJ2-1|TRBV6-5|-
CASSYGRGLSNEQFF
TGTGCCAGCAGTTACGGGAGGGGGCTAAGCAATGAGCAGTTCTTC
>many|TRBJ2-7|TRBV30|TRBD1
CAWSPPWGQGNYEQYF
TGTGCCTGGAGTCCCCCTTGGGGACAGGGCAACTACGAGCAGTACTTC
>many|TRBJ2-7|TRBV4-3|-
CASSENSGYYEQYF
TGCGCCAGCAGCGAAAATTCAGGGTACTACGAGCAGTACTTC
>-|TRBJ1-3|TRBV18|-
CASSPASRQNSGNTIYF
TGTGCCAGCTCACCAGCGTCGAGACAGAACTCTGGAAACACCATATATTTT
>many|TRBJ2-1|TRBV7-8|-
CASSSSGIGAGWYNEQFF
TGTGCCAGCAGCTCTTCGGGGATAGGGGCCGGTTGGTACAATGAGCAGTTCTTC
>few|TRBJ2-3|TRBV15|TRBD1
CATGQGVADTQYF
TGTGCCACGGGACAGGGGGTGGCAGATACGCAGTATTTT
>many|TRBJ2-4|TRBV12-3/TRBV12-4|-
CASSLTSLAKNIQYF
TGTGCCAGCAGTTTAACCAGCCTAGCCAAAAACATTCAGTACTTC
>many|TRBJ1-4|TRBV7-6|TRBD1
CASSSDRAGLNEKLFF
TGTGCCAGCAGCTCGGACAGGGCCGGTTTAAATGAAAAACTGTTTTTT
>-|TRBJ2-1|TRBV6-2/TRBV6-3|TRBD2
CASITGGGSYNEQFF
TGTGCCAGCATCACGGGCGGGGGATCTTACAATGAGCAGTTCTTC
>few|TRBJ2-7|TRBV7-9|TRBD1
CASSPGQAVYEQYF
TGTGCCAGCAGCCCTGGACAGGCCGTCTACGAGCAGTACTTC
>many|TRBJ2-7|TRBV20-1|TRBD2
CSARPILAGGYEQYF
TGCAGTGCTAGACCTATTTTAGCGGGGGGCTACGAGCAGTACTTC
>few|TRBJ2-7|TRBV29-1|TRBD2
CSVVSSSGSYEQYF
TGCAGCGTTGTCTCGTCTAGCGGGTCTTACGAGCAGTACTTC
>many|TRBJ2-2|TRBV7-2|-
CASSLESTGELFF
TGTGCCAGCAGCCTAGAGAGCACCGGGGAGCTGTTTTTT
>many|TRBJ1-6|TRBV7-9|TRBD1
CASSSHDWTGSNSPLHF
TGTGCCAGCAGCTCACATGATTGGACAGGGAGCAATTCACCCCTCCACTTT
>many|TRBJ1-1|TRBV7-8|-
CASSLRSGDVNTEAFF
TGTGCCAGCAGCTTAAGGTCAGGGGACGTGAACACTGAAGCTTTCTTT
>few|TRBJ2-3|TRBV9|-
CASSQFTDTQYF
TGTGCCAGCAGCCAATTCACAGATACGCAGTATTTT
>many|TRBJ2-3|TRBV7-6|TRBD1
CASSSVGTGGADTQYF
TGTGCCAGCAGCTCGGTCGGGACAGGGGGAGCAGATACGCAGTATTTT
>many|TRBJ2-7|TRBV4-1|-
CASSQEAWVSYEQYF
TGCGCCAGCAGCCAAGAGGCGTGGGTTTCCTACGAGCAGTACTTC
>-|TRBJ2-1|TRBV6-5|TRBD2
CASSYSAGEDNEQFF
TGTGCCAGCAGTTACTCAGCGGGAGAGGACAATGAGCAGTTCTTC
>many|TRBJ2-2|TRBV5-1|TRBD1
CASRNRDRVSGELFF
TGCGCCAGCAGGAACCGGGACAGGGTGTCCGGGGAGCTGTTTTTT
>few|TRBJ2-7|TRBV10-2|-
CASSDAYEQYF
TGCGCCAGCAGTGATGCCTACGAGCAGTACTTC
>-|TRBJ2-5|TRBV12-3/TRBV12-4|-
CASSLSPSQETQYF
TGTGCCAGCAGTTTATCGCCTTCCCAAGAGACCCAGTACTTC
>-|TRBJ1-2|TRBV13|-
CASSPRGPYGYTF
TGTGCCAGCAGCCCCCGGGGACCCTATGGCTACACCTTC
>-|TRBJ2-7|TRBV5-4|-
CASSLGLSSYEQYF
TGTGCCAGCAGCTTGGGACTGAGCTCCTACGAGCAGTACTTC
>few|TRBJ2-1|TRBV6-1|TRBD1
CASSEPGGAYNEQFF
TGTGCCAGCAGTGAACCAGGGGGCGCCTACAATGAGCAGTTCTTC
>few|TRBJ2-3|TRBV7-3|-
CASSLRAGAGDTQYF
TGTGCCAGCAGCCTACGCGCTGGCGCCGGAGATACGCAGTATTTT
>-|TRBJ2-3|TRBV2|-
CASSTGYNMDTQYF
TGTGCCAGCAGTACGGGCTATAATATGGATACGCAGTATTTT
>few|TRBJ1-2|TRBV9|-
CASSPGGGADYGYTF
TGTGCCAGCAGCCCAGGAGGAGGGGCGGACTATGGCTACACCTTC
>many|TRBJ2-3|TRBV19|-
CASRHRGEGTLDTQYF
TGTGCCAGTAGACACCGCGGGGAAGGCACATTAGATACGCAGTATTTT
>-|TRBJ2-2|TRBV6-2/TRBV6-3|TRBD2
CASSYSVLAEDTGELFF
TGTGCCAGCAGTTACTCTGTACTAGCGGAAGACACCGGGGAGCTGTTTTTT
>-|TRBJ2-2|TRBV27|-
CASSRTGELFF
TGTGCCAGCAGTCGTACCGGGGAGCTGTTTTTT
>many|TRBJ2-2|TRBV7-2|-
CASSLLGGSGELFF
TGTGCCAGCAGCTTATTAGGGGGGAGCGGGGAGCTGTTTTTT